The 28 T cell receptor beta chains below were found in one sample sequenced in a study of T cell responses to AZD1222 COVID-19 vaccine. Profiling relied on immunoSEQ multiplex PCR, and the TCRdb table lists in-frame clones only, not all of them. The data show some 200,000 clones, with roughly 94% seen just once and approximately 1.7% held by the top ten. Sequenced material: peripheral blood, taken 28 days after the second dose of the MenACWY control vaccine. The receptors shown here come from an adult who received the MenACWY meningococcal vaccine as a control.

The chain is built from TRBV9 and TRBJ2-7; the D is unclear. The CDR3 length is 13 residues. The ends were cut back, 0 bases at V and 6 bases at J, with 10 bases in the middle. Germline loops: CDR1 SGDLS, CDR2 YYNGEE. CDR3 protein: CASSVAPAFEQYF. The CDR3 DNA follows: TGTGCCAGCAGCGTAGCACCGGCCTTCGAGCAGTACTTC. Full variable domain (missing parts from reference TRBV9 and TRBJ2-7): DSGVTQTPKHLITATGQRVTLRCSPRSGDLSVYWYQQSLDQGLQFLIQYYNGEERAKGNILERFSAQQFPDLHSELNLSSLELGDSALYFCASSVAPAFEQYFGPGTRLTVT.

The chain uses TRBV5-1 and TRBJ2-3; D remains unclear. With 0 bases removed from V and 0 bases from J, the gap between germline ends came to 5 bases. The germline V gene has CDR1 SGHRS and CDR2 YFSETQ. This CDR3 is 14 amino acids long. CDR3 residues: CASSLVGSTDTQYF. As DNA, the CDR3 is TGCGCCAGCAGCTTGGTGGGGAGCACAGATACGCAGTATTTT.

The V gene is TRBV19, the J gene TRBJ1-1; D call uncertain. The CDR3 is 13 amino acids. Trimming removed 4 bases from V and 0 bases from J, with 6 bases in between. Germline V gene data show CDR1 as LNHDA and CDR2 as SQIVND (reference sequence). CDR3 region: CASSTQVNTEAFF. DNA for the CDR3: TGTGCCAGTAGTACTCAGGTGAACACTGAAGCTTTCTTT. Variable domain in full (rest from reference TRBV19 and TRBJ1-1): DGGITQSPKYLFRKEGQNVTLSCEQNLNHDAMYWYRQDPGQGLRLIYYSQIVNDFQKGDIAEGYSVSREKKESFPLTVTSAQKNPTAFYLCASSTQVNTEAFFGQGTRLTVV.

The chain is built from TRBV6-1 and TRBJ1-6; weak D call: TRBD1 (5 bases). The V end was cut by 3 bases, the J end by 1 base, with 7 bases between. From germline, CDR1 is MNHNS and CDR2 SASEGT. CDR3 length: 15 residues. The CDR3 loop reads CASSEEGSYNSPLHF. In DNA form, the CDR3 reads TGTGCCAGCAGTGAGGAGGGGTCCTATAATTCACCCCTCCACTTT.

The CDR3 DNA is TGTGCCAGCAGCTCGGGGGGGGAGTGGATGAAAAACATTCAGTACTTC. Protein product: CASSSGGEWMKNIQYF. The chain employs TRBV14 and TRBJ2-4; TRBD2 agrees at 8 bases. The CDR3 runs 16 residues. With V trimmed by 5 bases and J by 4 bases, 10 bases remained unmatched. From germline, CDR1 is SGHDN and CDR2 FVKESK.

The genes are TRBV11-2 and TRBJ1-5, with D hard to call. The CDR3 sequence is 13 residues long. Trimming removed 0 bases from V and 9 bases from J, with 9 bases in between. Per the germline V gene, CDR1 is SGHAT and CDR2 is FQNNGV. As DNA, the CDR3 is TGTGCCAGCAGCTTAGATCGCGGTTGGCCCCAGCATTTT. It codes for CASSLDRGWPQHF.

The chain has TRBV29-1 and TRBJ2-7; 7 bases line up with TRBD2. V was clipped by 7 bases and J by 3 bases; unmatched bases: 9. There are 13 residues in the CDR3. Germline V CDR1 and CDR2: SQVTM, ANQGSEA. The CDR3 region has the DNA TGCAGCGGAATTCTAGCGGCCAACTACGAGCAGTACTTC. It specifies CSGILAANYEQYF.

This chain joins TRBV6-2 or TRBV6-3 and TRBJ1-1; TRBD1 is a possible D gene (5 bases). Per germline, CDR1 MNHEY and CDR2 SVGEGT. The CDR3 length is 14 residues. V gave up 4 bases and J gave up 0 bases, with 9 bases separating them. The CDR3 coding sequence is TGTGCCAGCAGTTTAGGGGTATTGAACACTGAAGCTTTCTTT. Translated: CASSLGVLNTEAFF.

The chain uses TRBV4-2 and TRBJ2-7, with 10 bases fitting TRBD2. The germline CDR1 and CDR2 sequences are LGHNA and YNFKEQ. V shed 1 base and J 2 bases; nucleotides not matched to a gene: 5. This CDR3 spans 16 amino acids. The CDR3 spells CASSQGGLADAYEQYF. Here the CDR3 DNA reads TGTGCCAGCAGCCAAGGAGGACTAGCGGACGCCTACGAGCAGTACTTC.

The chain is built from TRBV12-3 or TRBV12-4 and TRBJ1-1; 9 nucleotides agree with TRBD1. The CDR3 contains 13 residues. J gave up 8 bases and V 5 bases, and 6 bases lay outside the gene matches. The CDR3 DNA is TGTGCCAGCAGTCGGACAGGGGCTTCGGAAGCTTTCTTT. Translating it yields CASSRTGASEAFF.

The chain couples TRBV5-5 to TRBJ1-6; weak D call: TRBD1 (5 bases). The CDR3 length is 16 residues. V was shortened by 3 bases and J by 5 bases, with 15 bases between the two germline ends. The germline V gene has CDR1 SGHKS and CDR2 YYEKEE (reference sequence). The CDR3 protein is CASSSWPDNNNSPLHF. CDR3 in DNA: TGTGCCAGCAGCTCATGGCCGGACAATAATAATTCACCCCTCCACTTT.

The chain links TRBV6-2 or TRBV6-3 to TRBJ1-5, with D maybe TRBD1 (6 bases). Germline V lookup: CDR1 MNHEY, CDR2 SVGEGT. V lost 5 bases to trimming and J lost 9 bases, with 11 bases between them. The CDR3 totals 12 residues. CDR3 bases: TGTGCCAGCAGTCAGGGACAAGTGCCCCAGCATTTT. Translating it yields CASSQGQVPQHF.

This chain links TRBV19 with TRBJ1-1; D ambiguous. Germline V CDR1 and CDR2: LNHDA, SQIVND (reference sequence). V lost 0 bases and J 4 bases, leaving 21 bases between the germline ends. CDR3 length equals 18 residues. In DNA form, the CDR3 reads TGTGCCAGTAGTATAGATCAATGGTTGCAAGGTGAGAGCACTGAAGCTTTCTTT. Its protein is CASSIDQWLQGESTEAFF.

J is TRBJ1-3 and V is TRBV6-5; D ambiguous. V lost 3 bases and J lost 4, with 16 bases in between. Germline CDR1 reads MNHEY; CDR2 reads SVGAGI. The CDR3 loop spans 16 amino acids. CDR3 in amino acids: CASSYSLPLAGNTIYF. The DNA of the CDR3 is TGTGCCAGCAGTTATTCTCTTCCGCTGGCGGGAAACACCATATATTTT.

The chain is built from TRBV19 and TRBJ1-5; maybe TRBD1 (6 bases). V shed 7 bases and J shed 0 bases, with 13 bases lying between them. The CDR3 is 15 amino acids. Germline CDR1 LNHDA, CDR2 SQIVND (reference sequence). DNA for the CDR3: TGTGCCAGTAATCTGGACAGATCTAGCAATCAGCCCCAGCATTTT. Its protein is CASNLDRSSNQPQHF.

This chain joins TRBV14 and TRBJ2-2, with TRBD1 as a possible D gene (6 bases). V lost 2 bases to trimming and J lost 5 bases, with 12 bases between them. CDR1 and CDR2 from the germline V gene are SGHDN and FVKESK. CDR3 length equals 15 residues. CDR3 sequence reads: CASSQTGIWTGELFF. The CDR3 nucleotides read TGTGCCAGCAGCCAAACAGGGATCTGGACCGGGGAGCTGTTTTTT.

V usage is TRBV7-7 and J usage is TRBJ2-3; a possible D gene is TRBD2 (7 bases). V lost 1 base, J lost 2 bases, and 13 bases lay in between. This CDR3 is 16 amino acids long. Germline V gene data show CDR1 as SSHAT and CDR2 as FNYEAQ (reference sequence). CDR3 region: CASSLGEGGPTDTQYF. The CDR3 nucleotides are TGTGCCAGCAGCTTAGGAGAGGGGGGGCCCACAGATACGCAGTATTTT.

V gene TRBV7-8 combines with J gene TRBJ2-4; D call uncertain. The CDR3 is 14 amino acids. In germline, CDR1 is SGHVS, CDR2 FQNEAQ. The ends were cut back, 5 bases at V and 0 bases at J, with 8 bases in the middle. The CDR3 spells CASSQDLAKNIQYF. The DNA of the CDR3 is TGTGCCAGCAGCCAAGACCTAGCCAAAAACATTCAGTACTTC.

The chain joins TRBV9 to TRBJ2-2; 12 nucleotides line up with TRBD2. V was clipped by 3 bases and J by 6 bases; unmatched bases: 6. The CDR3 loop spans 16 amino acids. The germline V gene has CDR1 SGDLS and CDR2 YYNGEE. The CDR3 region has the DNA TGTGCCAGCAGCGAAAGACTAGCGGGAGACTCCGGGGAGCTGTTTTTT. It is translated as CASSERLAGDSGELFF. Supplemented by reference TRBV9 and TRBJ2-2, the full variable domain reads DSGVTQTPKHLITATGQRVTLRCSPRSGDLSVYWYQQSLDQGLQFLIQYYNGEERAKGNILERFSAQQFPDLHSELNLSSLELGDSALYFCASSERLAGDSGELFFGEGSRLTVL.

V is TRBV30 and J is TRBJ2-5; D perhaps matches TRBD1 (6 bases). The CDR3 runs 15 residues. Trimming cost V 1 base and J 0 bases, with 12 bases left between them. Germline-derived CDR1 and CDR2 are GTSNPN and SVGIG (reference sequence). The CDR3 nucleotides read TGTGCCTGGAGTGCCGGGACATCGTACCAAGAGACCCAGTACTTC. This encodes CAWSAGTSYQETQYF.

This sequence joins TRBV5-1 and TRBJ2-1; the match to TRBD1 covers 7 bases. With V trimmed by 0 bases and J by 6 bases, 3 bases remained unmatched. The CDR3 spans 14 residues. Per the germline V gene, CDR1 is SGHRS and CDR2 is YFSETQ. The chain's CDR3 is CASSLATGVNEQFF. CDR3 sequence (DNA): TGCGCCAGCAGCTTGGCTACAGGGGTCAATGAGCAGTTCTTC.

V is TRBV27 and J is TRBJ2-7; tentative D call: TRBD2 (7 bases). The V end lost 5 bases, the J end lost 4 bases, and 18 bases lay between the germline ends. CDR1 and CDR2 (germline): MNHEY, SMNVEV (reference sequence). The CDR3 is 15 residues long. The CDR3: CASSPRWGGGYEQYF. As DNA, the CDR3 is TGTGCCAGCAGTCCCCGATGGGGGGGCGGATACGAGCAGTACTTC.

The V gene is TRBV3-1 (or the pseudogene TRBV3-2), the J gene TRBJ1-2, with 9 bases fitting TRBD1. From germline, CDR1 is LGHDT and CDR2 YNNKEL (reference sequence). V lost 1 base to trimming and J lost 8 bases; unmatched junction nucleotides: 2. CDR3 size: 13 residues. The CDR3 bases are TGTGCCAGCAGCCAAGGGACAGGGGAAGGCTACACCTTC. Protein: CASSQGTGEGYTF.

This clone occurred a few times. The J gene is TRBJ1-5, the V gene TRBV19, with D unresolved. The germline gives CDR1 LNHDA, CDR2 SQIVND (reference sequence). The CDR3 is made up of 16 amino acids. Trimming removed 5 bases at V and 1 base at J, with 15 bases between. CDR3 loop: CASSPRSAGSNQPQHF. CDR3 in DNA: TGTGCCAGTAGTCCCCGTTCGGCGGGAAGCAATCAGCCCCAGCATTTT.

The V gene is TRBV13, the J gene TRBJ2-7, with a tentative D call TRBD1 (6 bases). The CDR3 spans 16 residues. The germline CDR1 and CDR2 sequences are PRHDT and FYEKMQ (reference sequence). Trimming left V 5 bases short and J 0 bases short, with 17 bases between. The CDR3 coding sequence is TGTGCCAGCAGCCCAGGGGCAGGCAAGAGCTCCTACGAGCAGTACTTC. It codes for CASSPGAGKSSYEQYF.

The chain recombines TRBV19 with TRBJ2-1; D possibly uses TRBD1 or TRBD2 (6 bases each). The CDR3 is made up of 16 amino acids. The germline CDR1 and CDR2 sequences are LNHDA and SQIVND (reference sequence). V was shortened by 4 bases and J by 5 bases, with 18 bases between the two germline ends. The CDR3 is CASSTPVAGQNNEQFF. The DNA for the CDR3 is TGTGCCAGTAGTACCCCCGTGGCGGGACAAAACAATGAGCAGTTCTTC.

CDR3: CASKDLGRANEKLFF. The CDR3 DNA follows: TGTGCCAGCAAGGACCTCGGAAGAGCTAATGAAAAACTGTTTTTT. The chain recombines TRBV2 with TRBJ1-4; no reliable D call. Per germline, CDR1 SNHLY and CDR2 FYNNEI. Trimming shortened V by 7 bases and J by 3 bases, and 15 bases separated the two germline ends. The CDR3 totals 15 residues. Drawing the rest from reference TRBV2 and TRBJ1-4, the complete variable domain is EPEVTQTPSHQVTQMGQEVILRCVPISNHLYFYWYRQILGQKVEFLVSFYNNEISEKSEIFDDQFSVERPDGSNFTLKIRSTKLEDSAMYFCASKDLGRANEKLFFGSGTQLSVL.

V gene TRBV7-4 combines with J gene TRBJ2-7, with D unresolved. V dropped 5 bases and J dropped 2 bases, with 22 bases sitting between them. Germline values: CDR1 SGHVT, CDR2 SQSDAQ. CDR3 length: 17 amino acids. CDR3 residues: CASSLPSIDKPAYEQYF. The CDR3 DNA reads TGTGCCAGCAGCCTTCCCAGTATCGACAAGCCAGCCTACGAGCAGTACTTC.